This T cell receptor (beta chain) was sequenced in a study of neurological immune-mediated disorders. Study-wide points: Patients with HTLV-1-associated myelopathy had the highest level of TCR clonal expansion, whereas patients with multiple sclerosis had the lowest level, falling beneath the level found in healthy controls.

This clonotype was picked up many times. Its antigen remains unidentified. MiXCR, applied by TCRdb to the 5' RACE reads, yields one record per CDR3 protein. Of roughly 76,000 distinct CDR3 sequences detected, 13% to 15% appear once; the ten largest clones hold more than 6%. The TCR sequence derives from a woman aged 45 to 65 in good health. The sample was PBMCs.

CDR3 nucleotide sequence: TGTGCCAGCAGTTACCAGGGACAGGGGGCGCCTGGCAATCAGCCCCAGCATTTT. This translates into CASSYQGQGAPGNQPQHF. V gene TRBV6-5 combines with J gene TRBJ1-5; 12 nucleotides align to TRBD1. The CDR3 runs 18 residues. CDR1 and CDR2 from the germline V gene are MNHEY and SVGAGI. J lost 2 bases, V lost 2 bases, and 7 bases had no gene match.